The 17 T cell receptor beta chains in this list originate from one sample, sequenced in a study of shared clonotypes between healthy human individuals. The method was immunoSEQ multiplex PCR; TCRdb's version includes in-frame clones alone and lacks a portion of them. Altogether roughly 2.5 million clones are present, over 85% being singletons, with the ten largest covering under 0.15%. Sequenced input: naive CD4+ T cells sorted from blood. The subset denotes: CD45RA+ positively selected. The receptors shown here come from a man between 18 and 29 years old in good health.

V gene TRBV11-2 combines with J gene TRBJ2-7, with 8 bases aligning to TRBD1. V dropped 8 bases and J dropped 1; count of bases not matched to a gene: 10. This CDR3 spans 15 amino acids. From germline, CDR1 is SGHAT and CDR2 FQNNGV. In nucleotides, the CDR3 is TGTGCCAGCTCCTTAAACCGGGACAGGTCCTACGAGCAGTACTTC. It codes for CASSLNRDRSYEQYF.

The J gene is TRBJ2-7, the V gene TRBV2; D call uncertain. Germline CDR1 SNHLY, CDR2 FYNNEI. The V gene lost 0 bases and the J gene lost 3 bases, with 18 bases spanning the gap. CDR3 length: 17 amino acids. This CDR3 is CASSEALSNSYLYEQYF. The CDR3 DNA reads as TGTGCCAGCAGTGAAGCGCTCTCCAACAGTTATCTCTACGAGCAGTACTTC.

The rearrangement links TRBV7-2 to TRBJ2-1, with 10 bases aligning to TRBD2. CDR1 and CDR2 (germline): SGHTA, FQGNSA. The trim removed 6 bases at V and 5 bases at J, leaving 7 bases unmatched. The CDR3 is made up of 15 amino acids. The CDR3: CASSVSGREDNEQFF. The CDR3 region has the DNA TGTGCCAGCAGTGTAAGCGGGAGGGAAGACAATGAGCAGTTCTTC.

V and J are TRBV5-1 and TRBJ1-1; D gene uncertain. Germline-derived CDR1 and CDR2 are SGHRS and YFSETQ. Trimming removed 7 bases at V and 0 bases at J, with 10 bases between. This CDR3 spans 13 amino acids. The CDR3 region is CASGPGLNTEAFF. In DNA, the CDR3 is TGCGCCAGCGGCCCGGGTTTGAACACTGAAGCTTTCTTT.

The count of this clone is one. Other DNA variants within this sample encode the same CDR3. The chain has TRBV19 and TRBJ2-5; D gene uncertain. The CDR3 loop spans 15 amino acids. V shed 3 bases and J shed 1 base, with 12 bases lying between them. Germline values: CDR1 LNHDA, CDR2 SQIVND (reference sequence). CDR3 bases: TGTGCCAGTAGTATTGCAGGCAGTCTCCAAGAGACCCAGTACTTC. It yields the protein CASSIAGSLQETQYF.

This rearrangement joins TRBV19 to TRBJ1-4, with a weak D call TRBD1 (5 bases). CDR1 and CDR2 (germline): LNHDA, SQIVND (reference sequence). Trimming stripped 5 bases from V and 3 bases from J, with 10 bases between. The CDR3 extends over 14 amino acids. CDR3 sequence (DNA): TGTGCCAGTAGTTTGGGGGTATCTAATGAAAAACTGTTTTTT. This translates into CASSLGVSNEKLFF.

The chain links TRBV15 to TRBJ1-6; 8 nucleotides align to TRBD1. The trim removed 10 bases at V and 9 bases at J, leaving 8 bases unmatched. CDR1 is LNHNV and CDR2 is YYDKDF in the germline V gene (reference sequence). The CDR3 has 13 amino acids. The CDR3 DNA follows: TGTGCCATTTCGGACAGGGTTGTTTCACCCCTCCACTTT. This codes for CAISDRVVSPLHF.

The rearrangement joins TRBV5-4 to TRBJ2-3; either TRBD1 or TRBD2 may supply D (5 bases each). The CDR3 consists of 15 residues. Trimming cost V 4 bases and J 7 bases, with 19 bases left between them. Per the germline V gene, CDR1 is SGHNT and CDR2 is YYREEE (reference sequence). CDR3 protein: CASSQSGTSHYTQYF. CDR3 nucleotides: TGTGCCAGCAGCCAATCCGGGACCTCCCATTATACGCAGTATTTT.

The chain is built from TRBV5-6 and TRBJ2-1, with 13 nucleotides matching TRBD2. CDR3 size: 16 residues. Trimming at V came to 3 bases and at J to 4 bases, leaving 4 bases not matched to a gene. Per the germline V gene, CDR1 is SGHDT and CDR2 is YYEEEE. The CDR3 protein is CASSSTSGGFYNEQFF. As DNA, the CDR3 is TGTGCCAGCAGCTCGACTAGCGGGGGGTTTTACAATGAGCAGTTCTTC.

This clone has just one count. J is TRBJ2-3 and V is TRBV7-9; 8 nucleotides match TRBD2. Germline-derived CDR1 and CDR2 are SEHNR and FQNEAQ (reference sequence). V was clipped by 0 bases and J by 0 bases; unmatched bases: 8. The CDR3 spans 18 residues. The CDR3 bases are TGTGCCAGCAGCTTAGCGATGGTAGCGGGGACTAGCACAGATACGCAGTATTTT. Translated, it gives CASSLAMVAGTSTDTQYF.

The chain combines TRBV5-6 with TRBJ2-2; TRBD1 agrees at 8 bases. J was trimmed by 1 base and V by 0 bases; bases with no gene match: 2. The germline V gene encodes CDR1 SGHDT and CDR2 YYEEEE. This CDR3 spans 16 amino acids. DNA for the CDR3: TGTGCCAGCAGCTTGGTCGACAGGGGGAACACCGGGGAGCTGTTTTTT. Protein: CASSLVDRGNTGELFF.

The rearrangement uses TRBV5-1 and TRBJ1-1; no reliable D call. Germline V gene sequence: CDR1 SGHRS, CDR2 YFSETQ. The CDR3 contains 16 residues. The germline V and J ends were trimmed by 2 bases and 0 bases, with 14 bases remaining between them. CDR3 bases: TGCGCCAGCAGCTTCTCGGGCGGCTCCATGAACACTGAAGCTTTCTTT. Protein sequence: CASSFSGGSMNTEAFF. The variable domain in full, completed from reference TRBV5-1 and TRBJ1-1, reads KAGVTQTPRYLIKTRGQQVTLSCSPISGHRSVSWYQQTPGQGLQFLFEYFSETQRNKGNFPGRFSGRQFSNSRSEMNVSTLELGDSALYLCASSFSGGSMNTEAFFGQGTRLTVV.

This clone was found once. The rearrangement links TRBV7-9 to TRBJ2-5; D call uncertain. V was clipped by 1 base and J by 3 bases, with 12 bases between them. In germline, CDR1 is SEHNR, CDR2 FQNEAQ (reference sequence). The CDR3 consists of 15 residues. CDR3 protein: CASSLGAILEETQYF. DNA of the CDR3: TGTGCCAGCAGCTTAGGGGCCATTCTGGAAGAGACCCAGTACTTC.

The chain recombines TRBV28 with TRBJ2-2; 7 bases agree with TRBD1. Trimming removed 8 bases from V and 5 bases from J; junction bases left unmatched: 8. The length of the CDR3 is 14 residues. Looked up from germline, CDR1 is MDHEN and CDR2 is SYDVKM. In nucleotides, the CDR3 is TGTGCCAGCGGGACACAGGGGAGTACCGGGGAGCTGTTTTTT. This codes for CASGTQGSTGELFF.

This clone occurred once. The chain joins TRBV18 to TRBJ2-7; 9 bases are a match to TRBD1. The CDR3 has 15 residues. J gave up 6 bases and V 6 bases, and 12 bases lay outside the gene matches. Germline V gene data show CDR1 as KGHSH and CDR2 as LQKENI. CDR3 protein: CASSPGQGGLGEQYF. CDR3 nucleotide sequence: TGTGCCAGCTCGCCGGGACAGGGAGGTTTGGGCGAGCAGTACTTC.

Here the CDR3 DNA reads TGTGCCAGCAGCTTAAGTTCGTCGGCTAGCGGGAGGGCCGGTGAGCAGTTCTTC. Its protein is CASSLSSSASGRAGEQFF. This chain joins TRBV7-9 and TRBJ2-1; TRBD2 matches 12 bases. With V trimmed by 2 bases and J by 9 bases, 14 bases remained unmatched. Germline V gene lookup returns CDR1 SEHNR and CDR2 FQNEAQ (reference sequence). The CDR3 contains 18 residues.

The chain carries TRBV2 and TRBJ2-5; tentative D call: TRBD2 (5 bases). The germline V gene has CDR1 SNHLY and CDR2 FYNNEI. The CDR3 consists of 14 residues. The V and J ends lost 7 bases and 2 bases respectively, with 14 bases between them. The CDR3 spells CASTEGGVQETQYF. The CDR3 nucleotides are TGTGCCAGCACCGAGGGTGGGGTACAAGAGACCCAGTACTTC.